These 13 T cell receptor beta chains share one sample of origin, sequenced in a study of cytomegalovirus exposure and HLA in healthy donors. The PCR ran on 60 Vbeta and 13 Jbeta primers. Sequencing used immunoSEQ multiplex PCR; TCRdb keeps in-frame clones, though not all of them. Of tens of thousands of clones in the sample, over 65% are singletons; the top ten hold roughly 4.5%. The sequenced sample consisted of PBMCs. The receptors originated from a woman in her thirties or forties in good health and CMV-seropositive.

This sequence joins TRBV5-1 and TRBJ1-3; a weak D match, TRBD1 (5 bases). This CDR3 comprises 16 residues. The V end lost 4 bases, the J end lost 0 bases, and 14 bases lay between the germline ends. Germline V gene sequence: CDR1 SGHRS, CDR2 YFSETQ. Written as DNA, the CDR3 is TGCGCCAGCAGCCCGGCGGGGGGGGACTCTGGAAACACCATATATTTT. Its translation is CASSPAGGDSGNTIYF.

This sequence joins TRBV28 and TRBJ2-4, with D possibly being TRBD1 (5 bases). The V and J ends lost 3 bases and 0 bases respectively, with 15 bases between them. The germline gives CDR1 MDHEN, CDR2 SYDVKM. There are 17 residues in the CDR3. DNA of the CDR3: TGTGCCAGCAGTTTGTTAGGGGTGGGTCTAGCCAAAAACATTCAGTACTTC. Its protein is CASSLLGVGLAKNIQYF.

DNA of the CDR3: TGTGCCAGCAGTCTAACTAGCGGGAGTTACGAGCAGTACTTC. Encoded protein: CASSLTSGSYEQYF. This chain links TRBV28 with TRBJ2-7; 11 nucleotides agree with TRBD2. Germline V gene data show CDR1 as MDHEN and CDR2 as SYDVKM. The CDR3 runs to 14 residues. With 5 bases clipped from V and 4 bases from J, the junction kept 4 bases outside the gene matches.

This sequence joins TRBV6-1 and TRBJ2-7; tentative D call: TRBD2 (6 bases). The germline V gene has CDR1 MNHNS and CDR2 SASEGT. The V end was cut by 6 bases, the J end by 7 bases, with 16 bases between. The CDR3 is made up of 13 amino acids. The CDR3 is CASRISGTWEQYF. Here the CDR3 DNA reads TGTGCCAGCAGGATTAGCGGCACCTGGGAGCAGTACTTC.

The rearrangement uses TRBV25-1 and TRBJ2-5; 8 bases line up with TRBD2. The CDR3 spans 16 residues. With V trimmed by 8 bases and J by 0 bases, 11 bases remained unmatched. Germline CDR1 is MGHDK and CDR2 is SYGVNS. The CDR3 is CASGTAGGPYQETQYF. In nucleotides, the CDR3 is TGTGCCAGCGGAACGGCGGGAGGACCCTACCAAGAGACCCAGTACTTC.

The CDR3 region has the DNA TGTGCCAGCAGTGACGGTACTAGCGGGCCACAAGAACAGTATTTT. Protein product: CASSDGTSGPQEQYF. The chain couples TRBV6-4 to TRBJ2-3; 9 nucleotides align to TRBD2. V gave up 2 bases and J gave up 12 bases; unmatched junction bases: 12. The CDR3 runs to 15 residues. Germline-derived CDR1 and CDR2 are MRHNA and SNTAGT.

This clone was observed a single time. The chain has TRBV11-1 and TRBJ2-7, with D possibly matching TRBD2 (5 bases). Germline V gives CDR1 SGHAT, CDR2 FQDESV (reference sequence). The CDR3 consists of 12 residues. V was shortened by 1 base and J by 5 bases, with 6 bases between the two germline ends. CDR3 in DNA: TGTGCCAGCAGCTTAGGAGGGCACGAGCAGTACTTC. Amino acids: CASSLGGHEQYF.

V usage is TRBV21-1 and J usage is TRBJ2-3; TRBD1 is the table's D call and was not checked against the DNA. TRBV21-1 has pseudogene status. The CDR3 runs to 16 residues. CDR3 DNA sequence: TGTGCCAGCAGCCCTTATCCGGGACAGCGCACAGATACGCAGTATTTT. Translated, it gives CASSPYPGQRTDTQYF.

V is TRBV18 and J is TRBJ2-1; perhaps TRBD2 as D (5 bases). Trimming took 1 base from V and 3 from J, leaving 10 bases between them. The CDR3 runs to 15 residues. Germline assignment: CDR1 KGHSH and CDR2 LQKENI. This chain's CDR3 is CASSPRVGNYNEQFF. In DNA form, the CDR3 reads TGTGCCAGCTCACCACGGGTCGGGAACTACAATGAGCAGTTCTTC.

The chain links TRBV19 to TRBJ1-1; 9 bases agree with TRBD1. CDR1 and CDR2 (germline): LNHDA, SQIVND (reference sequence). Losses at the gene ends were 6 bases for V and 5 bases for J; bases not matched to a gene: 10. The CDR3 is made up of 15 amino acids. The CDR3 protein is CASRFAGQGWTEAFF. CDR3 bases: TGTGCCAGTAGGTTTGCGGGACAGGGTTGGACTGAAGCTTTCTTT. Complete variable domain (other parts from reference TRBV19 and TRBJ1-1): DGGITQSPKYLFRKEGQNVTLSCEQNLNHDAMYWYRQDPGQGLRLIYYSQIVNDFQKGDIAEGYSVSREKKESFPLTVTSAQKNPTAFYLCASRFAGQGWTEAFFGQGTRLTVV.

This chain uses TRBV6-1 with TRBJ1-1, with TRBD1 identical over 8 bases. V lost 0 bases, J lost 4 bases, and 7 bases stayed unmatched. This CDR3 contains 16 residues. Germline V gene data show CDR1 as MNHNS and CDR2 as SASEGT. CDR3 nucleotides: TGTGCCAGCAGTGAAGCCTTAGGGACAGGAGTCACTGAAGCTTTCTTT. Translating gives CASSEALGTGVTEAFF.

This chain uses TRBV19 with TRBJ1-1; 7 positions match TRBD1. Unmatched junction bases numbered 15, after V lost 6 bases and J lost 11 bases. Germline lookup yields CDR1 LNHDA and CDR2 SQIVND (reference sequence). The CDR3 loop spans 14 amino acids. CDR3 bases: TGTGCCAGTAGCGAAACAACAGGGGTACTGTCCGCTTTCTTT. Amino acid sequence: CASSETTGVLSAFF.

V and J are TRBV5-6 and TRBJ1-1; 8 bases are shared with TRBD1. V gave up 0 bases and J gave up 1 base; unmatched junction bases: 5. Germline V gene sequence: CDR1 SGHDT, CDR2 YYEEEE. The CDR3 covers 16 residues. CDR3 DNA sequence: TGTGCCAGCAGCTTGGGGCCTACAGGGGGGAACACTGAAGCTTTCTTT. Protein: CASSLGPTGGNTEAFF.